This T cell receptor beta chain was sequenced for a study of blood T cell repertoires in COVID-19. Trimming took 5 bases from V and 0 from J; bases not matched to a gene: 9. CDR1 is MNHEY and CDR2 is SMNVEV in the germline V gene (reference sequence). This CDR3 has 17 amino acids. In the source study's methods: Reference gene primers were amplified, and this amplification served to estimate nucleated cell counts. Profiled with immunoSEQ multiplex PCR; TCRdb holds only in-frame clones, not every one. The V and J calls and the clone size are those of that table, but D and trimming were determined from the DNA. The sample has some 250,000 clones; approximately 77% are singletons.

This clonotype was obtained from a woman aged 18-29 years with acute or convalescent COVID-19. The rearrangement uses TRBV27 and TRBJ2-4; 8 bases agree with TRBD1. Sequencing input: peripheral blood. The DNA of the CDR3 is TGTGCCAGCAGTCCTACCACAGGGGGTATAGCCAAAAACATTCAGTACTTC. This gives the protein CASSPTTGGIAKNIQYF.